This TCR beta chain was observed in a study of T cell responses to AZD1222 COVID-19 vaccine. Study-wide results and caveats: Repertoires were obtained only post-peak T cell response. Spike-specific TCR breadth and depth both grew after two AZD1222 doses.

CDR1 is SGHTA, CDR2 FQGNSA, per germline. The V segment lost 5 bases and the J segment 5 bases; nucleotides outside the gene matches: 10. CDR3 size: 16 residues. Concerning this clone: The antigen remains unidentified.

The data were produced by immunoSEQ multiplex PCR, yet TCRdb's version contains in-frame clones alone and is incomplete. Seen here are just under 90,000 clones, 80% to 90% observed once, and the top ten hold about 9.3%. Sequences were derived from peripheral blood, sampled on day 0 of MenACWY control vaccination. This TCR was sampled from an adult in good health. The chain has TRBV7-2 and TRBJ2-2; 8 bases agree with TRBD1. The chain's CDR3 is CASSGARQGRTGELFF. The DNA for the CDR3 is TGTGCCAGCAGCGGGGCACGACAGGGGAGGACCGGGGAGCTGTTTTTT.